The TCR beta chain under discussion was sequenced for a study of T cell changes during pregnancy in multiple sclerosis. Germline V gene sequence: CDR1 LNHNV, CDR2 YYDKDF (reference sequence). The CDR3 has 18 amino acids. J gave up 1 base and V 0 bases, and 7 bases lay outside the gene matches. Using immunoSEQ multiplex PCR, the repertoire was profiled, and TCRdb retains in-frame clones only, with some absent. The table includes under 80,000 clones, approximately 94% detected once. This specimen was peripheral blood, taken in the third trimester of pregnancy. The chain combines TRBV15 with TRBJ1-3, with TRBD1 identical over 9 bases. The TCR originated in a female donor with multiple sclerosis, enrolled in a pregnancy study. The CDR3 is CATSRDGTGFGSGNTIYF. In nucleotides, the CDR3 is TGTGCCACCAGCAGAGATGGGACAGGGTTCGGGTCTGGAAACACCATATATTTT.